The entry below describes one T cell receptor beta chain. The antigen is unknown. Trimming shortened V by 5 bases and J by 3 bases, and 19 bases separated the two germline ends. The CDR3 is made up of 16 amino acids. Germline lookup yields CDR1 SEHNR and CDR2 FQNEAQ (reference sequence). The data derive from a study of T cell responses to AZD1222 COVID-19 vaccine. Assay: immunoSEQ multiplex PCR; the TCRdb copy retains only in-frame clones and omits some. Here the sample spans approximately 84,000 clones, 83% being singletons. Findings of the study overall: Spike regions recognized by vaccine-associated CD4 TCRs spanned the protein, led by 160-218 and 743-854.

The material was peripheral blood, obtained 28 days after the second AZD1222 dose. The sequence was obtained from an adult who received the AZD1222 COVID-19 vaccine. The J gene is TRBJ1-1, the V gene TRBV7-9; D is uncertain. The CDR3 DNA follows: TGTGCCAGCAGCCCCACCCCGGTTTTCGAGGACACTGAAGCTTTCTTT. This translates into CASSPTPVFEDTEAFF.